This T cell receptor (beta chain) was identified in a study of shared clonotypes between healthy human individuals. Notes on the study in general: Exclusively blood specimens were collected; tissue repertoires likely differ.

Deletions cut 3 bases from V and 5 bases from J, with 14 bases between. The CDR3 has 14 amino acids. The germline V gene encodes CDR1 ENHRY and CDR2 SYGVKD. CD45RO negativity and positive selection for CCR7 defined naive CD8 cells, a population that excluded terminally differentiated effector memory CD45RA+ cells. Data came from immunoSEQ multiplex PCR; TCRdb stores just in-frame clones and leaves some out. This table has about 2 million clones, around 96% appearing once. Turning to this clone: What it binds is unknown.

The sample consisted of naive CD8+ T cells sorted from blood. The TCR was taken from a man between 18 and 29 years old in good health. This chain joins TRBV10-3 and TRBJ2-7, with a tentative D call TRBD1 (5 bases). CDR3 amino acids: CAISDEVRADEQYF. The CDR3, as DNA: TGTGCCATCAGTGATGAAGTCAGGGCTGACGAGCAGTACTTC.